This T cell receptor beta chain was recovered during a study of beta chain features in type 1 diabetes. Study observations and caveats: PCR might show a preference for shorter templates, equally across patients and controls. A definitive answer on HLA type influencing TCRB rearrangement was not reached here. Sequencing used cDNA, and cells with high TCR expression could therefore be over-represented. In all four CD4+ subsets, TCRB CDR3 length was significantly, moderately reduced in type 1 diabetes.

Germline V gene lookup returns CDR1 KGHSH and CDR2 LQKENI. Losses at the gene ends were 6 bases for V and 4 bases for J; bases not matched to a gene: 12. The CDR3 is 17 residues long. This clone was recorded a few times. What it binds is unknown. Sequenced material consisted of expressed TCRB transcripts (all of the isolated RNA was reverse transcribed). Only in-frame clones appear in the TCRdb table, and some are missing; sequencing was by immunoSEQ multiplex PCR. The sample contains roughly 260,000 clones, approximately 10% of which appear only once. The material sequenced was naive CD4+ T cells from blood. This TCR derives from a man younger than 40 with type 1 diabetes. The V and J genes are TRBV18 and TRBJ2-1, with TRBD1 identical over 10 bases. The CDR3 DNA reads TGTGCCAGCTCCTCAGGCCTTGGACAGGGGGTATACAATGAGCAGTTCTTC. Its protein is CASSSGLGQGVYNEQFF. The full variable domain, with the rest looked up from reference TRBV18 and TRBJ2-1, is NAGVMQNPRHLVRRRGQEARLRCSPMKGHSHVYWYRQLPEEGLKFMVYLQKENIIDESGMPKERFSAEFPKEGPSILRIQQVVRGDSAAYFCASSSGLGQGVYNEQFFGPGTRLTVL.